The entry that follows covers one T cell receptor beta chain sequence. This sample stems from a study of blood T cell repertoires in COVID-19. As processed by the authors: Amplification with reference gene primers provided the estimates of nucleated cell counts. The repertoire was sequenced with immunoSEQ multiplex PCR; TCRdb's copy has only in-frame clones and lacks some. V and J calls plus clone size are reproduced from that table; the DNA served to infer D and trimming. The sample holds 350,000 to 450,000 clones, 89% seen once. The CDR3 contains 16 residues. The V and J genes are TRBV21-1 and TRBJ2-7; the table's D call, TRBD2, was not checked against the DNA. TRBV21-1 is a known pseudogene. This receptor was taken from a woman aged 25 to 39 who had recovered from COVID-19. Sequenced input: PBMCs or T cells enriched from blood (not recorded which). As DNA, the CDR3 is TGTGCCAGCAGCAAAGGTCCGGCGGTTTGGTCCTACGAGCAGTACTTC. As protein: CASSKGPAVWSYEQYF.